This entry features one T cell receptor (beta chain) sequence. The target antigen is unknown. The data belong to a study of cytomegalovirus exposure and HLA in healthy donors. Findings and limits, study-wide: Later, an analysis found that common viral pathogens appeared to be linked with several of the most significant clusters. Three CMV-associated chains were confirmed in vitro to be specific for CMV antigens. Most TCRs appeared rarely, but some public TCRs recurred in many donors.

This PCR relied on a set of 60 Vbeta primers and 13 Jbeta primers. TCRdb keeps only in-frame clones here, not all; method: immunoSEQ multiplex PCR. This table holds approximately 190,000 clones, more than 75% found once. Those who donated were healthy bone marrow donors. J gave up 3 bases and V 0 bases, and 11 bases lay outside the gene matches. Germline CDR1 is SGHTS and CDR2 is YDEGEE. The CDR3 totals 17 residues. Sequenced input: PBMCs. The rearrangement links TRBV5-8 to TRBJ1-2; TRBD1 matches at 7 bases. The TCR sequence derives from a man in his thirties or forties in good health and CMV-seronegative. DNA of the CDR3: TGTGCCAGCAGCTTGGGATGGACAGGCGTTTCCTACTATGGCTACACCTTC. The encoded protein is CASSLGWTGVSYYGYTF.